This T cell receptor (beta chain) was recorded in a study of CD8+ T cells in alopecia areata. Of note for this clone: Its antigen remains unidentified.

Indicated treatment: oral pan-JAK inhibitor, 5-10 mg twice daily. As part of sample collection, lesional scalp punch biopsies and peripheral blood were taken from alopecia areata patients. Overall study findings and caveats: Researchers report lesional scalp, most notably alopecia totalis/universalis, outstripped normal scalp in clonality. Researchers reported that TCR sharing among patients proved less clear than in mice, possibly HLA-linked.

V gave up 6 bases and J gave up 7 bases, with 15 bases separating them. The CDR3 consists of 13 residues. In germline, CDR1 is SNHLY, CDR2 FYNNEI. Reverse transcribed after extraction, RNA yielded cDNA as the sequencing template. Using immunoSEQ multiplex PCR, the repertoire was profiled, and TCRdb retains in-frame clones only, with some absent. The repertoire includes hundreds of thousands of clones, 60% of them detected once, and about 0.88% sits in the top ten. Here the sequenced sample was CD4+ T cells sorted from blood, taken at week 52, from a patient treated with tofacitinib. The sequence was collected from a human donor with alopecia areata. The J gene is TRBJ1-1, the V gene TRBV2; D remains ambiguous. CDR3 protein: CASRIEWENEAFF. The CDR3 nucleotides read TGTGCCAGCAGGATAGAATGGGAAAATGAAGCTTTCTTT.